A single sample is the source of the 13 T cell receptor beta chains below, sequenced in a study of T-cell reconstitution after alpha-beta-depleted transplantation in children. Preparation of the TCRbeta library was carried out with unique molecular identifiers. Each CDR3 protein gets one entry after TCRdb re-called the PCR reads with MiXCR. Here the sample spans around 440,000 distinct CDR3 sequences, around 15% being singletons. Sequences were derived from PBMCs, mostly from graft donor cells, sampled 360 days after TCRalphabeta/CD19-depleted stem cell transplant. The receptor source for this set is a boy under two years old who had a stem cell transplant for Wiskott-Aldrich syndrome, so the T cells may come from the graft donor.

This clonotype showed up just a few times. The CDR3 DNA reads TGTGCCAGCAGACCTGGACTAGCCGCAGGGACCCAGTACTTC. Translating it yields CASRPGLAAGTQYF. This chain connects TRBV5-4 to TRBJ2-5; TRBD2 matches at 8 bases. Germline V gene lookup returns CDR1 SGHNT and CDR2 YYREEE (reference sequence). This CDR3 has 14 amino acids. Trimming cost V 5 bases and J 7 bases; bases outside gene matches: 10.

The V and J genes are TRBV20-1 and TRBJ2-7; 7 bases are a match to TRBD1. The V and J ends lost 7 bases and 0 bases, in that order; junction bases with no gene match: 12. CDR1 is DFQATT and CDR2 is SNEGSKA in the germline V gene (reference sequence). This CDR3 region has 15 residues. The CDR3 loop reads CSGIKGAASSYEQYF. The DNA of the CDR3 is TGCAGTGGCATAAAGGGGGCGGCAAGCTCCTACGAGCAGTACTTC.

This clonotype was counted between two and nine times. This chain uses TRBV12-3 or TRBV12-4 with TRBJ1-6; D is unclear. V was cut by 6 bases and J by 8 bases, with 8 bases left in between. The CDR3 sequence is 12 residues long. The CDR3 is CASRLGYSPLHF. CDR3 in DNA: TGTGCCAGCAGGTTGGGGTATTCACCCCTCCACTTT.

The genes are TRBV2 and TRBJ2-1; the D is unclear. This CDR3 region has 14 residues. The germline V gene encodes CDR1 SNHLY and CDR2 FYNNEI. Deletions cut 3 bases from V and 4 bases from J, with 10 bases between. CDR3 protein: CASSDRIGYNEQFF. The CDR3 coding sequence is TGTGCCAGCAGTGACCGGATAGGTTACAATGAGCAGTTCTTC.

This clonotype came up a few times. CDR3 sequence reads: CASSRWTGKLSGANVLTF. The CDR3 nucleotides read TGCGCCAGCAGCCGATGGACAGGCAAACTCTCTGGGGCCAACGTCCTGACTTTC. The rearrangement uses TRBV4-1 and TRBJ2-6; TRBD1 agrees at 7 bases. After removal of 4 bases from V and 0 bases from J, the junction contained 9 bases not matched to a gene. Germline values: CDR1 MGHRA, CDR2 YSYEKL. The CDR3 length is 18 residues.

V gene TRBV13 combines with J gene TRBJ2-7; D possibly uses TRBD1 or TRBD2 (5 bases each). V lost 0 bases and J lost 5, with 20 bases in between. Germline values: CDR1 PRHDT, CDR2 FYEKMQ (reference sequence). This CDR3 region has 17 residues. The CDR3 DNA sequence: TGTGCCAGCAGCTTAGGCCTGGGCGCAGGAGTGGGGGACGAGCAGTACTTC. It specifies CASSLGLGAGVGDEQYF.

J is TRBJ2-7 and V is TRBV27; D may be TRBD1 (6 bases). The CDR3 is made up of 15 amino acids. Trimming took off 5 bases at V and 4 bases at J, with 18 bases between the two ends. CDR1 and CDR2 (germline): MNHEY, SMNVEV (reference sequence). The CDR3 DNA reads TGTGCCAGCAGTCTAGGGCCGGGCAGGGGTTACGAGCAGTACTTC. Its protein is CASSLGPGRGYEQYF.

The CDR3 DNA reads TGTGCCAGCAGTCCTCCACTAGGGCTAGCGGTTTTAACTAGCACAGATACGCAGTATTTT. As protein: CASSPPLGLAVLTSTDTQYF. The rearrangement joins TRBV12-3 or TRBV12-4 to TRBJ2-3; 7 bases are a match to TRBD2. The V gene end was trimmed by 5 bases and the J gene end by 0 bases; junction bases not matched to a gene: 20. The CDR3 has 20 residues.

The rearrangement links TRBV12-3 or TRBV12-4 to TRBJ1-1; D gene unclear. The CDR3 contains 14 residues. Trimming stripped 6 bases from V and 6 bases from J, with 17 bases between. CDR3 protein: CASRKSGFRAEAFF. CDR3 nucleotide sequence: TGTGCCAGCAGGAAGAGCGGGTTTAGGGCTGAAGCTTTCTTT.

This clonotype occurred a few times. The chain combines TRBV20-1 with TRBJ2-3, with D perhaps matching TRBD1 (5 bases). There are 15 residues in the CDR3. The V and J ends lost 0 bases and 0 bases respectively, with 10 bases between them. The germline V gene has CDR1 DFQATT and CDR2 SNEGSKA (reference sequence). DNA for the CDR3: TGCAGTGCTAGAGATCCGACAGCAAGCACAGATACGCAGTATTTT. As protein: CSARDPTASTDTQYF.

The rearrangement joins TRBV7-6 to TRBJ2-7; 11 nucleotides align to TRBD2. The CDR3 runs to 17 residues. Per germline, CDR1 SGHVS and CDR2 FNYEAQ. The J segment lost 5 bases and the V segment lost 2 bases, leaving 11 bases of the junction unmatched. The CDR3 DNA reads TGTGCCAGCAGCTTACTCTTTACTAGCGGGAGCGTCAACGAGCAGTACTTC. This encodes CASSLLFTSGSVNEQYF.

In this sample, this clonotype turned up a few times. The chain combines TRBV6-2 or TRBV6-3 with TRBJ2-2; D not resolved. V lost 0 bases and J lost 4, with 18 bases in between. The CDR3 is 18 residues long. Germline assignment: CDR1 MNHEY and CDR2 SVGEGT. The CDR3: CASSYSKVSRFFTGELFF. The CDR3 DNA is TGTGCCAGCAGTTACTCGAAGGTTTCCAGGTTTTTCACCGGGGAGCTGTTTTTT.

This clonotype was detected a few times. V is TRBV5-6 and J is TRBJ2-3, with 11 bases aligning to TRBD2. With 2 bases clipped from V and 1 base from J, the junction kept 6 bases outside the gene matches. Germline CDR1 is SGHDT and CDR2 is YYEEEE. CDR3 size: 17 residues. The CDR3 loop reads CASSFTSGSRGTDTQYF. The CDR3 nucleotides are TGTGCCAGCAGCTTTACTAGCGGGAGTAGAGGCACAGATACGCAGTATTTT.